These 31 T cell receptor beta chains originate from one sample sequenced in a study of neurological immune-mediated disorders. Each CDR3 protein gets one entry after TCRdb re-called the 5' RACE reads with MiXCR. This sample carries about 59,000 distinct CDR3 sequences, about 12% of them seen once, and the ten largest clones take about 10%. Sequencing used PBMCs. These receptors all come from a woman aged 55-69 years with HTLV-1-associated myelopathy (HAM/TSP).

The sample holds many counts of this clonotype. The rearrangement links TRBV5-1 to TRBJ2-1, with 10 bases lining up with TRBD2. V shed 1 base and J 1 base; nucleotides not matched to a gene: 11. This CDR3 comprises 19 residues. Per the germline V gene, CDR1 is SGHRS and CDR2 is YFSETQ. The CDR3, as DNA: TGCGCCAGCAGCTTGAAATCAGCTAGCGGGAGTCTTTCCTACAATGAGCAGTTCTTC. Translated: CASSLKSASGSLSYNEQFF.

In this sample, this clonotype turned up many times. Here the CDR3 reads CATGNRGGSNQPQHF. In DNA, the CDR3 is TGTGCCACCGGTAACAGGGGTGGGAGCAATCAGCCCCAGCATTTT. J is TRBJ1-5 and V is TRBV28, with 7 positions matching TRBD1. CDR3 length: 15 residues. Trimming removed 10 bases from V and 1 base from J; junction bases left unmatched: 10. Germline-derived CDR1 and CDR2 are MDHEN and SYDVKM.

This clonotype showed up many times. V is TRBV29-1 and J is TRBJ2-2; D is perhaps TRBD2 (6 bases). Trimming left V 6 bases short and J 7 bases short, with 30 bases between. In germline, CDR1 is SQVTM, CDR2 ANQGSEA. This CDR3 comprises 18 residues. The CDR3 DNA follows: TGCAGCGTCTTGGGCCGCAGATCGGAGGGTGTTCATATCGGGGAGCTGTTTTTT. Translated: CSVLGRRSEGVHIGELFF.

This clonotype was recorded a few times. CDR3 sequence reads: CASSYEASGRRGYETQYF. CDR3 bases: TGTGCCAGCAGTTACGAGGCTAGCGGGAGACGAGGATACGAGACCCAGTACTTC. V gene TRBV6-5 combines with J gene TRBJ2-5; 10 positions agree with TRBD2. The CDR3 consists of 18 residues. Per germline, CDR1 MNHEY and CDR2 SVGAGI. The V gene end was trimmed by 2 bases and the J gene end by 5 bases; junction bases not matched to a gene: 14.

This clonotype came up a few times. The rearrangement links TRBV20-1 to TRBJ2-3, with 7 bases that match TRBD2. The length of the CDR3 is 13 residues. V shed 6 bases and J 6 bases; nucleotides not matched to a gene: 9. Germline V lookup: CDR1 DFQATT, CDR2 SNEGSKA (reference sequence). The CDR3 protein is CSAEGGPGDTQYF. The CDR3 DNA sequence: TGCAGTGCCGAGGGAGGGCCGGGGGATACGCAGTATTTT.

V and J are TRBV7-7 and TRBJ2-7; possibly TRBD1 or TRBD2 for D (5 bases each). The CDR3 has 15 residues. The V gene lost 1 base and the J gene lost 0 bases, with 10 bases spanning the gap. The germline V gene has CDR1 SSHAT and CDR2 FNYEAQ (reference sequence). CDR3 nucleotides: TGTGCCAGCAGCTTAGGGTGGGGGTCCTCCTACGAGCAGTACTTC. Amino acids: CASSLGWGSSYEQYF.

This clonotype was recorded many times. The V gene is TRBV10-3, the J gene TRBJ2-2; D might be TRBD2 (6 bases). Germline lookup yields CDR1 ENHRY and CDR2 SYGVKD. V dropped 3 bases and J dropped 6 bases, with 17 bases sitting between them. This CDR3 region has 16 residues. The CDR3: CAISDPGGGRAGELFF. Here the CDR3 DNA reads TGTGCCATCAGTGACCCCGGGGGAGGAAGGGCCGGGGAGCTGTTTTTT.

The J gene is TRBJ2-1, the V gene TRBV14; a possible D gene is TRBD1 (6 bases). The CDR3 extends over 15 amino acids. V gave up 0 bases and J gave up 8 bases, with 14 bases separating them. Looked up from germline, CDR1 is SGHDN and CDR2 is FVKESK. CDR3 DNA: TGTGCCAGCAGCCAAGACAGGGGCGTCACCGATGAGCAGTTCTTC. As protein: CASSQDRGVTDEQFF.

This clonotype was found many times. The chain carries TRBV5-6 and TRBJ2-1; D may be TRBD2 (5 bases). CDR1 SGHDT and CDR2 YYEEEE come from the germline V gene. V lost 2 bases and J lost 7, with 16 bases in between. The CDR3 spans 15 residues. The CDR3 coding sequence is TGTGCCAGCAGCTTTGCTGGATTAGGGAGAAATGAGCAGTTCTTC. It is translated as CASSFAGLGRNEQFF.

This clonotype was counted many times. CDR3 protein: CASSRRAGGVGYEQYF. The CDR3 DNA is TGTGCCAGCAGCCGTAGAGCGGGAGGCGTAGGCTACGAGCAGTACTTC. The chain joins TRBV13 to TRBJ2-7, with 9 bases lining up with TRBD2. Per the germline V gene, CDR1 is PRHDT and CDR2 is FYEKMQ (reference sequence). CDR3 length: 16 residues. V was clipped by 5 bases and J by 3 bases; unmatched bases: 11.

This clonotype was observed many times. The CDR3 reads CASSLILPHTGELFF. CDR3 DNA sequence: TGTGCCAGCAGTTTAATACTACCACACACCGGGGAGCTGTTTTTT. This chain connects TRBV28 to TRBJ2-2; no reliable D call. Germline V gene sequence: CDR1 MDHEN, CDR2 SYDVKM. Trimming cost V 2 bases and J 3 bases, with 10 bases left between them. The CDR3 spans 15 residues.

This clonotype was recorded many times. The chain is built from TRBV27 and TRBJ1-6; D gene ambiguous. With 8 bases removed from V and 4 bases from J, the gap between germline ends came to 9 bases. There are 13 residues in the CDR3. Germline values: CDR1 MNHEY, CDR2 SMNVEV (reference sequence). Here the CDR3 reads CASRLEYNSPLHF. CDR3 sequence (DNA): TGTGCCAGCCGTCTAGAGTATAATTCACCCCTCCACTTT.

This clonotype showed up many times. V is TRBV5-1 and J is TRBJ2-3, with a weak D call TRBD2 (5 bases). The CDR3 consists of 14 residues. Germline V gene sequence: CDR1 SGHRS, CDR2 YFSETQ. V shed 7 bases and J shed 4 bases, with 16 bases lying between them. The CDR3 DNA reads as TGCGCCAGCGTCCCTGGGAGTACTGCAGATACGCAGTATTTT. As protein: CASVPGSTADTQYF.

This clonotype was recorded at least ten times. The rearrangement joins TRBV15 to TRBJ2-7; D is unresolved. The CDR3 has 12 residues. Germline assignment: CDR1 LNHNV and CDR2 YYDKDF (reference sequence). The V end was cut by 5 bases, the J end by 2 bases, with 7 bases between. CDR3 DNA sequence: TGTGCCACCAGCGGATATACCTACGAGCAGTACTTC. This translates into CATSGYTYEQYF.

This clonotype was seen repeatedly, ten times or more. The genes are TRBV3-1 and TRBJ2-3, with TRBD2 identical over 12 bases. This CDR3 comprises 16 residues. The V segment lost 4 bases and the J segment 0 bases; nucleotides outside the gene matches: 2. The germline V gene has CDR1 LGHDT and CDR2 YNNKEL (reference sequence). As DNA, the CDR3 is TGTGCCAGCAGCCCCCTAGCGGGAGGGAGCACAGATACGCAGTATTTT. This gives the protein CASSPLAGGSTDTQYF.

This clonotype was counted many times. The chain employs TRBV3-1 and TRBJ2-1; 7 bases are shared with TRBD1. Germline V gene data show CDR1 as LGHDT and CDR2 as YNNKEL (reference sequence). CDR3 size: 14 residues. Trimming removed 3 bases from V and 7 bases from J; junction bases left unmatched: 6. The chain's CDR3 is CASSQYSGGNEQFF. For the CDR3, the DNA is TGTGCCAGCAGCCAGTATTCAGGGGGAAATGAGCAGTTCTTC.

In this sample, this clonotype turned up many times. The rearrangement uses TRBV18 and TRBJ1-1; D might be TRBD1 (5 bases). The CDR3 sequence is 13 residues long. With 6 bases removed from V and 5 bases from J, the gap between germline ends came to 13 bases. CDR1 is KGHSH, CDR2 LQKENI, per germline. The CDR3 spells CASSSDTRTEAFF. The CDR3 nucleotides are TGTGCCAGCTCCTCGGACACCCGAACTGAAGCTTTCTTT.

This clonotype was recorded at least ten times. The genes are TRBV5-1 and TRBJ2-7; D gene uncertain. The V end was cut by 0 bases, the J end by 3 bases, with 16 bases between. The CDR3 is 16 residues long. Germline lookup yields CDR1 SGHRS and CDR2 YFSETQ. CDR3 bases: TGCGCCAGCAGCTTGGGTCAGAGAAGGATTAACTACGAGCAGTACTTC. Translating gives CASSLGQRRINYEQYF.

This clonotype was seen at least ten times. The rearrangement joins TRBV28 to TRBJ2-2; D perhaps matches TRBD2 (7 bases). The length of the CDR3 is 17 residues. CDR1 and CDR2 (germline): MDHEN, SYDVKM. Trimming left V 5 bases short and J 3 bases short, with 19 bases between. The CDR3 is CASSPSAWGGDTGELFF. The CDR3 DNA sequence: TGTGCCAGCAGTCCCTCGGCGTGGGGGGGCGACACCGGGGAGCTGTTTTTT.

About this clonotype itself: A much larger clone differs from this one at a single base, so this may be a read error. V and J are TRBV27 and TRBJ2-1; 8 bases are a match to TRBD2. Germline V gene lookup returns CDR1 MNHEY and CDR2 SMNVEV (reference sequence). The CDR3 has 18 residues. V was clipped by 3 bases and J by 8 bases; unmatched bases: 18. Here the CDR3 DNA reads TGTGCCAGCAGTTTCATCCCGCCCGGGACTAGAGGTTCCGATGAGCAGTTCTTC. Its protein product is CASSFIPPGTRGSDEQFF.

A note on this clonotype: This sequence may be a read error, since a much larger clone differs from it by one base. The J gene is TRBJ2-7, the V gene TRBV12-3 or TRBV12-4; 9 nucleotides match TRBD2. The J segment lost 5 bases and the V segment lost 6 bases, leaving 8 bases of the junction unmatched. This CDR3 is 14 amino acids long. Written as DNA, the CDR3 is TGTGCCAGCAGACCCGGGACTAGCTTCGACGAGCAGTACTTC. Translated, it gives CASRPGTSFDEQYF.

This clonotype occurred many times. The rearrangement joins TRBV10-3 to TRBJ1-4; D remains unclear. V lost 5 bases and J lost 8, with 12 bases in between. The CDR3 length is 13 residues. Germline V gene sequence: CDR1 ENHRY, CDR2 SYGVKD. Here the CDR3 DNA reads TGTGCCATCAGTCCTGGGCTAGGGGAAAAACTGTTTTTT. Residues: CAISPGLGEKLFF.

This clonotype was observed a few times. Compared with germline, one end of the junction differs, possibly owing to a read error. The J gene is TRBJ1-3, the V gene TRBV24-1, with 8 bases fitting TRBD1. The CDR3 extends over 15 amino acids. CDR1 is KGHDR and CDR2 is SFDVKD in the germline V gene. CDR3 in DNA: TGTGCCACCAGTGATGGGGACAGGACTGGAAACACCACATATTTT. Its translation: CATSDGDRTGNTTYF.

This chain joins TRBV15 and TRBJ1-2; 10 positions match TRBD1. The CDR3 runs 15 residues. CDR1 is LNHNV, CDR2 YYDKDF, per germline (reference sequence). V gave up 5 bases and J gave up 7 bases; unmatched junction bases: 10. This CDR3 is CATSLPRQGAGGYTF. In nucleotides, the CDR3 is TGTGCCACCAGCCTCCCCAGACAGGGGGCAGGTGGCTACACCTTC.

In this sample, this clonotype turned up many times. V and J are TRBV15 and TRBJ2-1; 7 bases align to TRBD2. The CDR3 has 13 amino acids. CDR1 and CDR2 (germline): LNHNV, YYDKDF (reference sequence). V gave up 5 bases and J gave up 9 bases; unmatched junction bases: 7. CDR3 in DNA: TGTGCCACCAGCGTTCGGGGGGTTACTGAGCAGTTCTTC. Protein product: CATSVRGVTEQFF.

This clonotype was counted ten times or more. This sequence joins TRBV7-9 and TRBJ1-3; D unclear. The germline CDR1 and CDR2 sequences are SEHNR and FQNEAQ (reference sequence). The CDR3 totals 16 residues. Trimming cost V 0 bases and J 0 bases, with 9 bases left between them. The CDR3 DNA reads TGTGCCAGCAGCTTAGCGCTGAGAGACTCTGGAAACACCATATATTTT. This codes for CASSLALRDSGNTIYF.

The table lists this clonotype with many counts. The genes are TRBV2 and TRBJ2-1; D gene ambiguous. The CDR3 loop spans 14 amino acids. CDR1 and CDR2 (germline): SNHLY, FYNNEI. V gave up 5 bases and J gave up 0 bases, with 8 bases separating them. Here the CDR3 reads CASSFRASYNEQFF. In nucleotides, the CDR3 is TGTGCCAGCAGTTTTAGGGCCTCCTACAATGAGCAGTTCTTC.

This clonotype has more than one count but fewer than ten. This chain links TRBV25-1 with TRBJ2-7, with D perhaps TRBD1 or TRBD2 (7 bases each). CDR1 and CDR2 from the germline V gene are MGHDK and SYGVNS. The V end lost 1 base, the J end lost 5 bases, and 21 bases lay between the germline ends. The CDR3 runs to 17 residues. CDR3: CASSEWGGQLGIHEQYF. CDR3 bases: TGTGCCAGCAGTGAATGGGGGGGACAGTTGGGTATCCACGAGCAGTACTTC.

The chain carries TRBV2 and TRBJ2-5; TRBD1 is a possible D gene (5 bases). The CDR3 sequence is 13 residues long. Deletions cut 9 bases from V and 1 base from J, with 12 bases between. Germline CDR1 reads SNHLY; CDR2 reads FYNNEI. Here the CDR3 reads CASSFDSQETQYF. CDR3 sequence (DNA): TGTGCCAGTAGCTTCGACAGCCAAGAGACCCAGTACTTC. Full variable domain (remainder filled in from reference TRBV2 and TRBJ2-5): EPEVTQTPSHQVTQMGQEVILRCVPISNHLYFYWYRQILGQKVEFLVSFYNNEISEKSEIFDDQFSVERPDGSNFTLKIRSTKLEDSAMYFCASSFDSQETQYFGPGTRLLVL.

CDR3 nucleotides: TGTGCCAGCAGCTTATCCATCAACACCGGGGAGCTGTTTTTT. Its translation is CASSLSINTGELFF. The chain recombines TRBV7-2 with TRBJ2-2, with no clear D. The germline gives CDR1 SGHTA, CDR2 FQGNSA. CDR3 length equals 14 residues. Trimming took 2 bases from V and 2 from J, leaving 6 bases between them.

This clonotype was recorded a few times. The rearrangement joins TRBV11-3 to TRBJ2-1; 11 bases are shared with TRBD2. This CDR3 has 16 residues. V lost 1 base and J lost 3; bases outside the gene matches: 2. Germline CDR1 and CDR2: SGHNT and YENEEA. The CDR3 nucleotides are TGTGCCAGCAGCTTAGTGGGGACTAGCGGCTACAATGAGCAGTTCTTC. Translated: CASSLVGTSGYNEQFF. The full variable domain, completed using reference TRBV11-3 and TRBJ2-1, is EAGVVQSPRYKIIEKKQPVAFWCNPISGHNTLYWYLQNLGQGPELLIRYENEEAVDDSQLPKDRFSAERLKGVDSTLKIQPAELGDSAVYLCASSLVGTSGYNEQFFGPGTRLTVL.